This is a list of T cell receptor beta chains from one sample in a study of early T cells in non-severe SARS-CoV-2 infection. TCRdb redid the calling of the 5' RACE reads with MiXCR, one entry per CDR3 protein. This table holds just over 95,000 distinct CDR3 sequences, approximately 10% found once. The sample consisted of whole blood. The receptors were sampled from an adult who was a healthcare worker with PCR-confirmed SARS-CoV-2 infection or an uninfected control (not recorded which). CDR3s include the opening cysteine and the closing phenylalanine or tryptophan. Each record gives: J gene, V gene, D gene, clone size, CDR3 protein, CDR3 DNA. The D gene is left open where the match is weak. The size entry is marked missing in some rows and otherwise reads once, few, many or a size class.

TRBJ2-7	TRBV10-3	.	few	CAIARGDEQYF	TGTGCCATAGCTAGGGGCGACGAGCAGTACTTC
TRBJ2-1	TRBV28	.	.	CASRTFSRRSYNEQFF	TGTGCCAGCAGAACTTTTAGTCGGAGGTCCTACAATGAGCAGTTCTTC
TRBJ2-7	TRBV7-6	.	few	CASSPLGVLRTGTTYEQYF	TGTGCCAGCAGCCCCCTCGGGGTTTTGAGAACGGGAACAACCTACGAGCAGTACTTC
TRBJ2-2	TRBV29-1	.	few	CSVERQEVNTGELFF	TGCAGCGTTGAGCGACAGGAGGTGAACACCGGGGAGCTGTTTTTT
TRBJ2-7	TRBV12-3/TRBV12-4	TRBD2	few	CASRWGLANTYEQYF	TGTGCCAGCAGATGGGGACTAGCGAATACCTACGAGCAGTACTTC
TRBJ2-7	TRBV12-3/TRBV12-4	TRBD1	.	CASSPEPPRTGKYYEQYF	TGTGCCAGCAGTCCTGAACCGCCGAGGACAGGGAAATACTACGAGCAGTACTTC
TRBJ1-1	TRBV5-1	.	.	CASSFYGANTEAFF	TGCGCCAGCAGCTTTTACGGGGCTAACACTGAAGCTTTCTTT
TRBJ1-1	TRBV12-5	.	many	CASGASTYPNTEAFF	TGTGCTAGTGGGGCGAGTACGTACCCGAACACTGAAGCTTTCTTT
TRBJ1-4	TRBV28	TRBD1	.	CATSSGGLKREKLFF	TGTGCCACCTCGTCAGGGGGTTTGAAGAGGGAAAAACTGTTTTTT
TRBJ1-2	TRBV6-6	.	.	CASRERGNYGYTF	TGTGCCAGTCGCGAGCGGGGAAACTATGGCTACACCTTC
TRBJ1-1	TRBV7-3	.	few	CASSSSRRNTEAFF	TGTGCCAGCAGCTCAAGTCGCAGGAACACTGAAGCTTTCTTT
TRBJ1-1	TRBV12-3/TRBV12-4	TRBD1	.	CASSFGDRGTEAFF	TGTGCCAGCAGTTTTGGGGACAGGGGGACTGAAGCTTTCTTT
TRBJ1-2	TRBV2	TRBD1	many	CASSWTGGPAMYGYTF	TGTGCCAGCAGTTGGACAGGGGGCCCGGCCATGTATGGCTACACCTTC
TRBJ2-5	TRBV7-9	TRBD2	many	CASSPRLAELQETQYF	TGTGCCAGCAGCCCCAGACTAGCGGAATTGCAAGAGACCCAGTACTTC
TRBJ2-1	TRBV7-9	.	few	CATPGPDNEQFF	TGTGCAACCCCTGGCCCTGACAATGAGCAGTTCTTC
TRBJ2-2	TRBV12-3/TRBV12-4	.	many	CASSLGGGGAAGELFF	TGTGCCAGCAGTTTAGGAGGAGGGGGCGCCGCCGGGGAGCTGTTTTTT